The present T cell receptor (beta chain) was sequenced within a study of response to subunit inactivated influenza vaccine. This clonotype showed up many times. The antigen is unknown. V was clipped by 5 bases and J by 3 bases, with 4 bases between them. This CDR3 comprises 11 residues. Findings and caveats of the study: Authors suggested each seasonal flu vaccination may recruit only limited numbers of new T cells.

TCRdb called the RT-PCR reads again in MiXCR, with one record for every CDR3 protein. The sample lists fewer than 750,000 distinct CDR3 sequences; 14% were seen once. The genes are TRBV12-3 or TRBV12-4 and TRBJ1-2; the D is unclear. The source is a man in his fifties who received an inactivated influenza vaccine. Sequencing used PBMCs from blood, obtained less than 13 days after vaccination. The CDR3 reads CASSQDYGYTF. The CDR3 bases are TGTGCCAGCAGTCAGGACTATGGCTACACCTTC.